One and the same sample provided the 18 T cell receptor beta chains below, sequenced in a study of blood T cell repertoires in COVID-19. Method: immunoSEQ multiplex PCR; TCRdb's copy keeps in-frame clones and lacks some. The table shows about 170,000 clones, with 75% to 90% occurring only once. Sample: PBMCs or T cells enriched from blood (not recorded which). All receptors derive from a woman aged 50 to 60 who had recovered from COVID-19.

This chain links TRBV7-2 with TRBJ2-1; 11 bases map to TRBD2. J was trimmed by 8 bases and V by 6 bases; bases with no gene match: 3. The CDR3 spans 13 residues. CDR1 is SGHTA, CDR2 FQGNSA, per germline. CDR3 DNA sequence: TGTGCCAGCAGACTAGCGGGAGCTTATGAGCAGTTCTTC. It is translated as CASRLAGAYEQFF. Complete variable domain (other parts from reference TRBV7-2 and TRBJ2-1): GAGVSQSPSNKVTEKGKDVELRCDPISGHTALYWYRQSLGQGLEFLIYFQGNSAPDKSGLPSDRFSAERTGGSVSTLTIQRTQQEDSAVYLCASRLAGAYEQFFGPGTRLTVL.

The chain uses TRBV6-5 and TRBJ2-1; 7 bases map to TRBD1. CDR3 size: 13 residues. The germline V gene encodes CDR1 MNHEY and CDR2 SVGAGI. J was trimmed by 10 bases and V by 6 bases; bases with no gene match: 9. CDR3 DNA: TGTGCCAGCAGCGGACAGGAACCCGGGGAGCAGTTCTTC. Amino acids: CASSGQEPGEQFF.

V and J are TRBV5-1 and TRBJ1-2; 9 bases map to TRBD1. Per the germline V gene, CDR1 is SGHRS and CDR2 is YFSETQ. V dropped 0 bases and J dropped 8; count of bases not matched to a gene: 5. The CDR3 length is 14 residues. The CDR3 DNA sequence: TGCGCCAGCAGCTTGGGGGACAGGGCTAACGGCTACACCTTC. This encodes CASSLGDRANGYTF.

J is TRBJ1-2 and V is TRBV2; the D gene is possibly TRBD1 (5 bases). Deletions cut 6 bases from V and 5 bases from J, with 13 bases between. The CDR3 loop spans 13 amino acids. The germline gives CDR1 SNHLY, CDR2 FYNNEI. CDR3 DNA sequence: TGTGCCAGCAGGGACACCCGGAAGTATGGCTACACCTTC. Translating it yields CASRDTRKYGYTF.

This chain uses TRBV7-2 with TRBJ2-2; D is unresolved. V gave up 1 base and J gave up 4 bases, with 7 bases separating them. CDR1 and CDR2 from the germline V gene are SGHTA and FQGNSA. The CDR3 spans 14 residues. The DNA of the CDR3 is TGTGCCAGCAGCTTAGAGAGTGGCACCGGGGAGCTGTTTTTT. Protein product: CASSLESGTGELFF.

The V call is TRBV6-5, the J call TRBJ1-6; maybe TRBD1 (6 bases). The germline gives CDR1 MNHEY, CDR2 SVGAGI. The V end was cut by 4 bases, the J end by 7 bases, with 8 bases between. The CDR3 loop spans 13 amino acids. CDR3 bases: TGTGCCAGCAGTTCCGACAGGAATTCACCCCTCCACTTT. Its protein is CASSSDRNSPLHF.

This sequence joins TRBV25-1 and TRBJ2-2; TRBD1 aligns across 8 bases. V gave up 2 bases and J gave up 5 bases; unmatched junction bases: 1. The CDR3 has 14 residues. Germline CDR1 MGHDK, CDR2 SYGVNS. The CDR3 DNA sequence: TGTGCCAGCAGTGAACAGGGGGCAACCGGGGAGCTGTTTTTT. It translates to CASSEQGATGELFF.

This clone was seen a few times. CDR3: CASTVAAVGANVLTF. The CDR3 DNA follows: TGTGCCAGTACTGTCGCGGCTGTTGGGGCCAACGTCCTGACTTTC. This chain links TRBV19 with TRBJ2-6; D call uncertain. This CDR3 is built from 15 residues. Deletions cut 7 bases from V and 3 bases from J, with 13 bases between. Germline assignment: CDR1 LNHDA and CDR2 SQIVND (reference sequence).

This chain connects TRBV10-3 to TRBJ1-2; D call uncertain. CDR3 length: 15 amino acids. V lost 2 bases and J lost 7, with 17 bases in between. Germline loops: CDR1 ENHRY, CDR2 SYGVKD. Written as DNA, the CDR3 is TGTGCCATCAGTGAGCGGGTCAGCCTCGGCCGTGGCTACACCTTC. It specifies CAISERVSLGRGYTF.

CDR3 sequence: CASSRTGQNEQFF. CDR3 DNA sequence: TGCGCCAGCAGCCGGACAGGGCAGAATGAGCAGTTCTTC. The V gene is TRBV5-1, the J gene TRBJ2-1; 8 nucleotides agree with TRBD1. Germline assignment: CDR1 SGHRS and CDR2 YFSETQ. CDR3 length equals 13 residues. Trimming at V came to 4 bases and at J to 7 bases, leaving 4 bases not matched to a gene.

The rearrangement uses TRBV3-1 (or the pseudogene TRBV3-2) and TRBJ2-1, with D perhaps matching TRBD1 (6 bases). CDR3 length equals 17 residues. CDR1 is LGHDT, CDR2 YNNKEL, per germline (reference sequence). V was shortened by 4 bases and J by 4 bases, with 20 bases between the two germline ends. The CDR3 sequence is CASSPLRGRSVYNEQFF. The DNA for the CDR3 is TGTGCCAGCAGCCCTTTAAGGGGGAGATCGGTTTACAATGAGCAGTTCTTC.

The chain has TRBV27 and TRBJ1-2, with TRBD1 matching 10 bases. Germline V gene data show CDR1 as MNHEY and CDR2 as SMNVEV (reference sequence). CDR3 size: 14 residues. J lost 12 bases, V lost 5 bases, and 12 bases had no gene match. CDR3 nucleotides: TGTGCCAGCAGTGCTGACAGGGGGCTGGGGAAAGACACCTTC. Its protein product is CASSADRGLGKDTF.

V usage is TRBV6-5 and J usage is TRBJ1-5; 7 positions match TRBD1. The CDR3 consists of 14 residues. The V segment lost 6 bases and the J segment 3 bases; nucleotides outside the gene matches: 5. Germline CDR1 is MNHEY and CDR2 is SVGAGI. The CDR3 loop reads CASSQGGSNQPQHF. As DNA, the CDR3 is TGTGCCAGCAGCCAGGGGGGCTCCAATCAGCCCCAGCATTTT.

V gene TRBV28 combines with J gene TRBJ1-2; 7 bases are a match to TRBD1. This CDR3 is 15 amino acids long. Looked up from germline, CDR1 is MDHEN and CDR2 is SYDVKM. With V trimmed by 4 bases and J by 3 bases, 8 bases remained unmatched. CDR3 bases: TGTGCCAGCAGTTCACCGGGACAGAACTACTATGGCTACACCTTC. This encodes CASSSPGQNYYGYTF.

The chain has TRBV11-2 and TRBJ2-2; the match to TRBD1 covers 7 bases. V shed 2 bases and J 4 bases; nucleotides not matched to a gene: 10. Germline V gene data show CDR1 as SGHAT and CDR2 as FQNNGV. The CDR3 spans 17 residues. Here the CDR3 DNA reads TGTGCCAGCAGCTTAAGGGGGCGAATCATGGTCACCGGGGAGCTGTTTTTT. Its translation is CASSLRGRIMVTGELFF.

The chain combines TRBV27 with TRBJ1-1; D gene ambiguous. Germline V gene lookup returns CDR1 MNHEY and CDR2 SMNVEV (reference sequence). CDR3 size: 14 residues. Trimming removed 2 bases from V and 4 bases from J, with 11 bases in between. CDR3 sequence (DNA): TGTGCCAGCAGTTTACGCCCGGGGTTCACTGAAGCTTTCTTT. Translated, it gives CASSLRPGFTEAFF.

The rearrangement uses TRBV24-1 and TRBJ1-2; 8 bases fit TRBD1. Germline trimming cut 3 bases from V and 6 bases from J; bases unmatched to any gene: 8. The CDR3 is 15 residues long. CDR1 is KGHDR and CDR2 is SFDVKD in the germline V gene. Written as DNA, the CDR3 is TGTGCCACCAGTGATCCGACGACAGGGGTAAATGGCTACACCTTC. Translation gives CATSDPTTGVNGYTF.

The chain couples TRBV21-1 to TRBJ1-5; the D call in the table, TRBD1, was not verified against the DNA. TRBV21-1 is shown as a pseudogene. The CDR3 runs 17 residues. CDR3 in amino acids: CASSPRDRPNPYQPQHF. In nucleotides, the CDR3 is TGTGCCAGCAGCCCCCGGGACAGACCCAACCCGTATCAGCCCCAGCATTTT.